Below, one T cell receptor beta chain is given with its context. What it binds is unknown. The CDR3 loop spans 17 amino acids. CDR1 SGHRS and CDR2 YFSETQ come from the germline V gene. V was clipped by 1 base and J by 4 bases, with 19 bases between them. TCRdb processed the 5' RACE reads anew with MiXCR; each CDR3 protein has one entry. The table lists some 300,000 distinct CDR3 sequences, approximately 19% of them singletons, with about 21% in the top ten. This sample is drawn from a study of T-cell memory formation after mild COVID-19. General study results and limits: Detection of some responders pre-infection suggested pre-existing cross-reactive memory T cells participated.

The gene calls are TRBV5-1 and TRBJ2-3; tentative D call: TRBD1 (6 bases). The sequencing input was PBMCs or a T cell subset sorted from them (not recorded which). This receptor was taken from a man younger than 30 who had mild COVID-19 (a few samples of this study predate the infection). Cell type and time point are not known. CDR3 in DNA: TGCGCCAGCAGCTTGACGGGGTCCAGGGGTACCCCAGATACGCAGTATTTT. Protein product: CASSLTGSRGTPDTQYF.